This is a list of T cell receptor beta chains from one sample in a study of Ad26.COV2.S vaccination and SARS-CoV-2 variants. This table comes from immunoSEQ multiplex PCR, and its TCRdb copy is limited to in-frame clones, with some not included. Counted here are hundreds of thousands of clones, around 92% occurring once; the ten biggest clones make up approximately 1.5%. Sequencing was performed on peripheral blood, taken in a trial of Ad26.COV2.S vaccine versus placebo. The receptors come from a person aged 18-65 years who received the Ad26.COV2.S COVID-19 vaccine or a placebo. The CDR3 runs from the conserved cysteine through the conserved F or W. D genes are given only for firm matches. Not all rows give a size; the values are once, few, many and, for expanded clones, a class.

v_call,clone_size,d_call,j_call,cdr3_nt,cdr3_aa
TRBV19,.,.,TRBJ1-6,TGTGCCAGTAGTCCCCGGACCGGCTCTTATTCACCCCTCCACTTT,CASSPRTGSYSPLHF
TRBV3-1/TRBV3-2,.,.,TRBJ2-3,TGTGCCAGCAGCCAAGTGGTGCCCGGGATTGGCACAGATACGCAGTATTTT,CASSQVVPGIGTDTQYF
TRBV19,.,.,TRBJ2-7,TGTGCCAGTAGTCTCGGGACATCCTACGAGCAGTACTTC,CASSLGTSYEQYF
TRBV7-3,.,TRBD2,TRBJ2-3,TGTGCCAGCAGCTTAGTGGCGGGGGGGCAGAGGACAGATACGCAGTATTTT,CASSLVAGGQRTDTQYF
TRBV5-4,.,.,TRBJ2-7,TGTGCCAGCAGCTCCGGGGGATCCTACGAGCAGTACTTC,CASSSGGSYEQYF
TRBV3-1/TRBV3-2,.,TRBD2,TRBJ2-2,TGTGCCAGCAACTTCGGGACTAGCGGGGGGGCCGGGGAGCTGTTTTTT,CASNFGTSGGAGELFF
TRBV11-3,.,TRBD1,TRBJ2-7,TGTGCCAGCAGCCAGAGGACAGGGTCGGGGGAGCAGTACTTC,CASSQRTGSGEQYF
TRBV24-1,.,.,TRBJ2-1,TGTGCCACCAGTGATCTGGGACGGGAGCAGTTCTTC,CATSDLGREQFF
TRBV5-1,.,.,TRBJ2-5,TGCGCCAGCAGCCTGGAGGATGAGACCCAGTACTTC,CASSLEDETQYF
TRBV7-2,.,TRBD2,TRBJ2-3,TGTGCCAGCAGCTTAGCGGGGGTGGGAGGGCGTAGAGATACGCAGTATTTT,CASSLAGVGGRRDTQYF
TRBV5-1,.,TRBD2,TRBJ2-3,TGCGCCAGTAGGACTAGCGGCACAGATACGCAGTATTTT,CASRTSGTDTQYF
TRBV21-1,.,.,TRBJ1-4,TGTGCCAGCAGCAAAGAGGTGGGGTCGGATGAAAAACTGTTTTTT,CASSKEVGSDEKLFF
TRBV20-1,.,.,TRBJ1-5,TGCAGTGCTCAAAGGGATCAGCCCCAGCATTTT,CSAQRDQPQHF
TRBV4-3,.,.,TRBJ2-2,TGCGCCAGCAGCCCAGGGGTGGATTGGACCGGGGAGCTGTTTTTT,CASSPGVDWTGELFF
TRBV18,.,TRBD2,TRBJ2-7,TGTGCCAGCTCACCGAAGGCGGGAGGGTTCTACGAGCAGTACTTC,CASSPKAGGFYEQYF
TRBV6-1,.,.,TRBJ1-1,TGTGCCACCACGTTCTGGGGCTTGAACACTGAAGCTTTCTTT,CATTFWGLNTEAFF
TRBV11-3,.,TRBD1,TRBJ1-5,TGTGCCAGCAGCTTAGCGGGGGACAGGGGAAATCAGCCCCAGCATTTT,CASSLAGDRGNQPQHF
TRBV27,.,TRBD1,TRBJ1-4,TGTGCCAGCAGTTTATATTCGGGACAGGGTGAAAAACTGTTTTTT,CASSLYSGQGEKLFF
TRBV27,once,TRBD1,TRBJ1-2,TGTGCCAGCAAAACAGGGGGCGAATATGGCTACACCTTC,CASKTGGEYGYTF
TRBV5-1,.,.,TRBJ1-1,TGCGCCAGCAGCTTGGTGGGGGTGAACACTGAAGCTTTCTTT,CASSLVGVNTEAFF
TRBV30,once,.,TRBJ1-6,TGTGCCTGGAGTGTAGGGGGGGGGAATTCACCCCTCCACTTT,CAWSVGGGNSPLHF
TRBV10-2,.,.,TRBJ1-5,TGCGCCAGCAGTGTGATGGGGTTCAGCAATCAGCCCCAGCATTTT,CASSVMGFSNQPQHF
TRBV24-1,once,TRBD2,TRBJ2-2,TGTGCCACCAGTGATAATAGCGGGTATACCGGGGAGCTGTTTTTT,CATSDNSGYTGELFF
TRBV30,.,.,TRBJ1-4,TGTGCCTGGACCCGGTCCCCGGGTGAAAAACTGTTTTTT,CAWTRSPGEKLFF
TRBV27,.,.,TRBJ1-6,TGTGCCAGCAGTCTACAGACATCTACGAATTCACCCCTCCACTTT,CASSLQTSTNSPLHF
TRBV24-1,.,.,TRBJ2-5,TGTGCCACCAGTGATACCTCTCAAGAGACCCAGTACTTC,CATSDTSQETQYF
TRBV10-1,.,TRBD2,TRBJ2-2,TGCGCCAGCAGTGACGAGGGACTAGCAAGTTTGAACACCGGGGAGCTGTTTTTT,CASSDEGLASLNTGELFF
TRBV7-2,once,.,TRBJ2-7,TGTGCCAGCAGTTCGGACTTCTACGAGCAGTACTTC,CASSSDFYEQYF
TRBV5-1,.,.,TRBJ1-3,TGCGCCAGCAGCTTGGGTACAGGGACGGGAGGCACCATATATTTT,CASSLGTGTGGTIYF
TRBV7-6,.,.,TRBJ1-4,TGTGCCAGCAGCGCGAGGACGACAAACAATGAAAAACTGTTTTTT,CASSARTTNNEKLFF
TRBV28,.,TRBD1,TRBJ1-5,TGTGCCAGCAGTTTATGGGGGACAGGGACTAGCAATCAGCCCCAGCATTTT,CASSLWGTGTSNQPQHF
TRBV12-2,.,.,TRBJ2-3,TGTGCAAGTCGCTTAGTCCCTAGGGATACGCAGTATTTT,CASRLVPRDTQYF
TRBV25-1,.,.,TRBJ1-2,TGTGCCAGCAGTGACTGGACAAATGGCTACACCTTC,CASSDWTNGYTF
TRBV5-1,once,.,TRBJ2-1,TGCGCCAGCAGCTTGGGAGGGGGAGATGAGCAGTTCTTC,CASSLGGGDEQFF
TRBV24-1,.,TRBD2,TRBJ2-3,TGTGCCACCAGTGGGGGGGGAGATACGCAGTATTTT,CATSGGGDTQYF
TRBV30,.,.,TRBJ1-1,TGTGCCTGGAGTGAGGACAGAGAAGCTTTCTTT,CAWSEDREAFF
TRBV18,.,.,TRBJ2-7,TGTGCCAGCTCGTCCGGGACACCGAGCTCCTACGAGCAGTACTTC,CASSSGTPSSYEQYF
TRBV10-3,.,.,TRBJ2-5,TGTGCCATCCGAGGAGGGGGCAGGGAGACCCAGTACTTC,CAIRGGGRETQYF
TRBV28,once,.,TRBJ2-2,TGTGCCAGCACGCAATTTAGGGGAGCGAGCGCCGGGGAGCTGTTTTTT,CASTQFRGASAGELFF
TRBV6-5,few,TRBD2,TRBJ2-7,TGTGCTTCTGGGGGGGCCTACGAGCAGTACTTC,CASGGAYEQYF
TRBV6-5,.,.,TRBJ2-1,TGTGCCAGCAGTTACCGACGGGGGGCGTCATACAATGAGCAGTTCTTC,CASSYRRGASYNEQFF
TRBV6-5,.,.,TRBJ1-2,TGTGCCAGTCGACCGTGGCAAGACTATGGCTACACCTTC,CASRPWQDYGYTF
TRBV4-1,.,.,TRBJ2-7,TGCGCCAGCAGCCAAGCCTCTAAGTCAGGGTCCCCCTACGAGCAGTACTTC,CASSQASKSGSPYEQYF
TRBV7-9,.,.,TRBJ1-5,TGTGCCAGCAGCCTCGAATCTGTTAATCAGCCCCAGCATTTT,CASSLESVNQPQHF
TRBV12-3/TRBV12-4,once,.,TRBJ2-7,TGTGCCAGCAGTTTTGGAGCAAACTACGAGCAGTACTTC,CASSFGANYEQYF
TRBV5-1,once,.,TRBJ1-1,TGCGCCAGCAGCTTGGGTGTAGGACGGGTGAACACTGAAGCTTTCTTT,CASSLGVGRVNTEAFF
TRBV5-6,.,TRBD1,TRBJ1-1,TGTGCCAGCAGCATCAGGACAGGGATGAACACTGAAGCTTTCTTT,CASSIRTGMNTEAFF
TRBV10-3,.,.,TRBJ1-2,TGTGCCATCAGTTCCGCGGAGAATGGCTACACCTTC,CAISSAENGYTF
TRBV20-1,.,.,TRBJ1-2,TGCAGTGCCCACGACCGCTATGGCTACACCTTC,CSAHDRYGYTF
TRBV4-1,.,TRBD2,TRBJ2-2,TGCGCCAGCAGCCAAGGAAGGAGCGGGGGGGCAAGCGGGGAGCTGTTTTTT,CASSQGRSGGASGELFF
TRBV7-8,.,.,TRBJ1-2,TGTGCCAGCAGCTTAATAAGGACAGCAGGCTATGGCTACACCTTC,CASSLIRTAGYGYTF